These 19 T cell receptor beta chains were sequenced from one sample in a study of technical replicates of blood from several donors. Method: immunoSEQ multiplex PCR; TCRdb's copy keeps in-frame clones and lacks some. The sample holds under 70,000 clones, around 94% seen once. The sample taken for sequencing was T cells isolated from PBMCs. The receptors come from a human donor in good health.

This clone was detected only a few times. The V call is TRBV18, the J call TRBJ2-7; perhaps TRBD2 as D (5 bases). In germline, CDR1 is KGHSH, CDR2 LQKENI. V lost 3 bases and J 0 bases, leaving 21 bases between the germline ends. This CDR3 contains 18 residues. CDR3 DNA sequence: TGTGCCAGCTCACCGGAACGGTTACTAGGGAAGAGCTCCTACGAGCAGTACTTC. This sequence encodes CASSPERLLGKSSYEQYF.

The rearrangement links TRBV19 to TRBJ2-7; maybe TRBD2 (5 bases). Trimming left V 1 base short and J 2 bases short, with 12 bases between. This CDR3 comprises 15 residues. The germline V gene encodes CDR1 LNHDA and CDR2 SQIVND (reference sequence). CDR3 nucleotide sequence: TGTGCCAGTAGTATAGTGGACTTAGTGCCCTACGAGCAGTACTTC. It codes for CASSIVDLVPYEQYF.

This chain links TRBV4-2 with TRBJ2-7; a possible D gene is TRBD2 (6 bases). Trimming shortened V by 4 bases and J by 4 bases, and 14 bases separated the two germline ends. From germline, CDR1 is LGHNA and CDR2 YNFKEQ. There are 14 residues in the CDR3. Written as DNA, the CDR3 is TGTGCCAGCAGCCCCCAGGCGGGAAAGTACGAGCAGTACTTC. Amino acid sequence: CASSPQAGKYEQYF.

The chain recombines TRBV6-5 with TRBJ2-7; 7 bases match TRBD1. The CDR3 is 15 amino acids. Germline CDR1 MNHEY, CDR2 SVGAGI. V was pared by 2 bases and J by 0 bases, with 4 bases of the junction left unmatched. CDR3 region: CASSYRDSASYEQYF. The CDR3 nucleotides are TGTGCCAGCAGTTACCGGGACAGCGCCTCCTACGAGCAGTACTTC.

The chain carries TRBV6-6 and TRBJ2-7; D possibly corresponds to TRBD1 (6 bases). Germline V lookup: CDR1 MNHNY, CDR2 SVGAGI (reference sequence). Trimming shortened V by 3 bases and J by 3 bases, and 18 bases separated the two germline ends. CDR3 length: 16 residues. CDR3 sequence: CASSYIQGESDYEQYF. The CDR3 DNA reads TGTGCCAGCAGTTATATACAGGGAGAGTCGGACTACGAGCAGTACTTC.

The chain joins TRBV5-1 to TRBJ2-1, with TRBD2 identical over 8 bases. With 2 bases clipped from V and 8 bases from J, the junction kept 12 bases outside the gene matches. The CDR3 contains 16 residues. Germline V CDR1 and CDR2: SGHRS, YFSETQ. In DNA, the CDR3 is TGCGCCAGCAGCTTTGGTTGGCGGGAGGTAGGAGATGAGCAGTTCTTC. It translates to CASSFGWREVGDEQFF.

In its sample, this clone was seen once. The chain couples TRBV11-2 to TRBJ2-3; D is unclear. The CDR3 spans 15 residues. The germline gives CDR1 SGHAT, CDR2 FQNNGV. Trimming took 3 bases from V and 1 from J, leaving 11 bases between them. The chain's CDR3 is CASSFHGHRTDTQYF. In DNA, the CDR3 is TGTGCCAGCAGCTTCCATGGGCATCGCACAGATACGCAGTATTTT.

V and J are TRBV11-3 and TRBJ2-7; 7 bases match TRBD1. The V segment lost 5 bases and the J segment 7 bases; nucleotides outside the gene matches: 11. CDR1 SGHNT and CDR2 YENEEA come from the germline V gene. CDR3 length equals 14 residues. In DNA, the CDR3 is TGTGCCAGCAGCCCGCCCGACAGGGCCTGGGAGCAGTACTTC. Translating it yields CASSPPDRAWEQYF.

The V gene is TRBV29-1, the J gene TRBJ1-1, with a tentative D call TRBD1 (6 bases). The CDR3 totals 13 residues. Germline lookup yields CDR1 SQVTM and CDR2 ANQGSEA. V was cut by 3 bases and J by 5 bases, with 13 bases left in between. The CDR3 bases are TGCAGCGTTGAGCAGGGGATCAAGACTGAAGCTTTCTTT. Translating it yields CSVEQGIKTEAFF.

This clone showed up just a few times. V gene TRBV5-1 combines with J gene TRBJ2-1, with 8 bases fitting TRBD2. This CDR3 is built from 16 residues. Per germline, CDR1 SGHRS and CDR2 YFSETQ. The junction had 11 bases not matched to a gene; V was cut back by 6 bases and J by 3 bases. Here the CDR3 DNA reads TGCGCCAGCAACTTAGCGGGACTTGTCCGCTACAATGAGCAGTTCTTC. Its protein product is CASNLAGLVRYNEQFF. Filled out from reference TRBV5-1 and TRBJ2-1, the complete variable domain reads KAGVTQTPRYLIKTRGQQVTLSCSPISGHRSVSWYQQTPGQGLQFLFEYFSETQRNKGNFPGRFSGRQFSNSRSEMNVSTLELGDSALYLCASNLAGLVRYNEQFFGPGTRLTVL.

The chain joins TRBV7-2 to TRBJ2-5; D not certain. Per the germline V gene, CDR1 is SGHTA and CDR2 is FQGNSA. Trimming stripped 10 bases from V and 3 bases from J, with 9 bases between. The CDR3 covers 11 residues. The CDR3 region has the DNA TGTGCCATCTGGGCGAAAGAGACCCAGTACTTC. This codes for CAIWAKETQYF.

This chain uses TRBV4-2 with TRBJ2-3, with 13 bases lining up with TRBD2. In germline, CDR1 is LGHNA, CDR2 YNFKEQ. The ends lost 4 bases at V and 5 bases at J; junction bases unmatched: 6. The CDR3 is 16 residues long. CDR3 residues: CASSLGLAGDEDTQYF. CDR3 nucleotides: TGTGCCAGCAGCCTAGGACTAGCGGGAGATGAAGATACGCAGTATTTT.

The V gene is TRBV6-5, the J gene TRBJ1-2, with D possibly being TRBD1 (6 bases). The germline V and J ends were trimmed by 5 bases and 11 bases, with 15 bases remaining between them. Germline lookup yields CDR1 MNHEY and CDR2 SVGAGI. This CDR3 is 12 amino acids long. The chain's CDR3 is CASSGGGGPYTF. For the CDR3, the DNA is TGTGCCAGCAGTGGGGGCGGGGGGCCTTACACCTTC.

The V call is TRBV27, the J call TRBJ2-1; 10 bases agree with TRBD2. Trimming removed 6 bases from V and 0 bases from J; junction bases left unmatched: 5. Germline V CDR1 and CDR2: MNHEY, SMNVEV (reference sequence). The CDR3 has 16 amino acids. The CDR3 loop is CASRISGGSSYNEQFF. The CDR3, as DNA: TGTGCCAGCAGGATTAGCGGGGGGTCCTCCTACAATGAGCAGTTCTTC.

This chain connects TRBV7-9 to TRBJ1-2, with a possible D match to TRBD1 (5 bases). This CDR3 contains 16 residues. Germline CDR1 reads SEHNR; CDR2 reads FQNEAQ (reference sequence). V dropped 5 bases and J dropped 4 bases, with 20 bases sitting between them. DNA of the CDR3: TGTGCCAGCAGCCCTAACCCCTATAGGGACTTCTATGGCTACACCTTC. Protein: CASSPNPYRDFYGYTF.

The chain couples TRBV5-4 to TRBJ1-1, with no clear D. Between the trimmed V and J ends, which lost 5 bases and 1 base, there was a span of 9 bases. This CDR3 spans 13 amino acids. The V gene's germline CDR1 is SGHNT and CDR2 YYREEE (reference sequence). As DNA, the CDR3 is TGTGCCAGCAGGACTACAGAGAACACTGAAGCTTTCTTT. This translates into CASRTTENTEAFF.

In DNA form, the CDR3 reads TGTGCCAGCAGCTCCAGGGGAGCAGGGCCAGATACGCAGTATTTT. Protein sequence: CASSSRGAGPDTQYF. This rearrangement joins TRBV27 to TRBJ2-3; possible D gene TRBD1, 6 bases. Germline lookup yields CDR1 MNHEY and CDR2 SMNVEV (reference sequence). This CDR3 has 15 residues. The V end lost 6 bases, the J end lost 4 bases, and 17 bases lay between the germline ends.

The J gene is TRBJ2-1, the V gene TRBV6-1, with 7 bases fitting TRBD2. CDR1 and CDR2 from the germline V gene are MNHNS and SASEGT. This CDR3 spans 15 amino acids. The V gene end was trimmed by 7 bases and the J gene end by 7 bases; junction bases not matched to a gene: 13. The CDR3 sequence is CASTEREFSLNEQFF. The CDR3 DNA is TGTGCCAGCACCGAGCGGGAATTTAGTTTGAATGAGCAGTTCTTC.

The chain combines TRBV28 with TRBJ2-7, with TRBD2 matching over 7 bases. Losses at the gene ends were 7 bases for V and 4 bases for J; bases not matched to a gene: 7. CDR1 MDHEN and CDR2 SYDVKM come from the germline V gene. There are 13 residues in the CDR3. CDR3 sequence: CASNSGTTYEQYF. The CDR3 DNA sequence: TGTGCCAGCAATTCAGGGACTACTTACGAGCAGTACTTC.